Presented here are 29 T cell receptor beta chains from one specimen sequenced in a study of blood T cell repertoires in COVID-19. Data came from immunoSEQ multiplex PCR; TCRdb stores just in-frame clones and leaves some out. The table lists about 140,000 clones, about four fifths of them singletons. Sequenced material: peripheral blood. The receptors originated from a woman aged 55-70 years with acute or convalescent COVID-19.

The gene calls are TRBV7-8 and TRBJ1-1; D perhaps matches TRBD1 (6 bases). The V gene's germline CDR1 is SGHVS and CDR2 FQNEAQ. Between the trimmed V and J ends, which lost 2 bases and 10 bases, there was a span of 23 bases. The CDR3 has 16 amino acids. The CDR3: CASSLPGQARSRGAFF. The CDR3 DNA sequence: TGTGCCAGCAGCTTACCGGGACAAGCTCGCTCCCGCGGAGCTTTCTTT.

This clone was seen once. The chain combines TRBV29-1 with TRBJ1-1; 9 bases match TRBD1. The CDR3 runs to 14 residues. J gave up 1 base and V 4 bases, and 4 bases lay outside the gene matches. Germline V gene lookup returns CDR1 SQVTM and CDR2 ANQGSEA. Here the CDR3 reads CSVVTGGTNTEAFF. The DNA for the CDR3 is TGCAGCGTTGTTACAGGGGGCACGAACACTGAAGCTTTCTTT.

The V gene is TRBV11-2, the J gene TRBJ1-3; no reliable D call. The germline V gene encodes CDR1 SGHAT and CDR2 FQNNGV. The CDR3 consists of 12 residues. V lost 5 bases to trimming and J lost 8 bases, with 10 bases between them. The CDR3 reads CASSRRSDTIYF. The CDR3 DNA follows: TGTGCCAGCAGCCGTCGATCGGACACCATATATTTT. The full variable domain, its missing parts supplied by reference TRBV11-2 and TRBJ1-3, is EAGVAQSPRYKIIEKRQSVAFWCNPISGHATLYWYQQILGQGPKLLIQFQNNGVVDDSQLPKDRFSAERLKGVDSTLKIQPAKLEDSAVYLCASSRRSDTIYFGEGSWLTVV.

V and J are TRBV20-1 and TRBJ2-1; TRBD1 matches at 8 bases. V gave up 3 bases and J gave up 5 bases; unmatched junction bases: 9. Germline assignment: CDR1 DFQATT and CDR2 SNEGSKA (reference sequence). CDR3 length equals 15 residues. CDR3 loop: CSASSFRDRNNEQFF. CDR3 sequence (DNA): TGCAGTGCTAGTAGCTTCCGGGACAGGAACAATGAGCAGTTCTTC.

The chain uses TRBV6-6 and TRBJ1-5; no reliable D call. The CDR3 covers 12 residues. Germline V gene sequence: CDR1 MNHNY, CDR2 SVGAGI (reference sequence). V lost 3 bases and J lost 7, with 7 bases in between. The CDR3 nucleotides read TGTGCCAGCAGTTATCGTATCCAGCCCCAGCATTTT. Translating gives CASSYRIQPQHF.

This clone was found once. This chain links TRBV6-5 with TRBJ1-2; 9 nucleotides align to TRBD1. After removal of 4 bases from V and 7 bases from J, the junction contained 7 bases not matched to a gene. This CDR3 is 14 amino acids long. Germline V CDR1 and CDR2: MNHEY, SVGAGI. CDR3 bases: TGTGCCAGCAGTTTAACCTACAGGGGGCCTGGCTACACCTTC. Translation gives CASSLTYRGPGYTF.

The chain is built from TRBV3-1 (or the pseudogene TRBV3-2) and TRBJ2-7, with D tentatively TRBD2 (6 bases). Germline CDR1 reads LGHDT; CDR2 reads YNNKEL (reference sequence). CDR3 size: 15 residues. The germline V and J ends were trimmed by 2 bases and 3 bases, with 14 bases remaining between them. CDR3 sequence: CASSQIAALGYEQYF. CDR3 DNA: TGTGCCAGCAGCCAAATAGCGGCACTGGGCTACGAGCAGTACTTC.

CDR3 nucleotides: TGTGCCAGCAGTGCTCTCCAGGCCAATGAGCAGTTCTTC. This codes for CASSALQANEQFF. The chain employs TRBV2 and TRBJ2-1; no clear D gene. This CDR3 is built from 13 residues. Germline CDR1 reads SNHLY; CDR2 reads FYNNEI. Trimming pared 4 bases from V and 6 bases from J, leaving 10 bases between.

Written as DNA, the CDR3 is TGTGCCAGCAGAATGGACAGTACTAATTCACCCCTCCACTTT. Translation: CASRMDSTNSPLHF. This sequence joins TRBV6-5 and TRBJ1-6; D is possibly TRBD1 (6 bases). V was shortened by 6 bases and J by 6 bases, with 12 bases between the two germline ends. The CDR3 runs 14 residues. The germline V gene encodes CDR1 MNHEY and CDR2 SVGAGI.

V is TRBV5-5 and J is TRBJ2-3; 12 bases agree with TRBD2. V lost 2 bases, J lost 2 bases, and 3 bases stayed unmatched. This CDR3 is 16 amino acids long. Germline V CDR1 and CDR2: SGHKS, YYEKEE (reference sequence). CDR3 in DNA: TGTGCCAGCAGCTTACTAGCGGGAGGTCACACAGATACGCAGTATTTT. As protein: CASSLLAGGHTDTQYF. Full variable domain (missing parts from reference TRBV5-5 and TRBJ2-3): DAGVTQSPTHLIKTRGQQVTLRCSPISGHKSVSWYQQVLGQGPQFIFQYYEKEERGRGNFPDRFSARQFPNYSSELNVNALLLGDSALYLCASSLLAGGHTDTQYFGPGTRLTVL.

The chain has TRBV19 and TRBJ2-1; 7 positions match TRBD2. This CDR3 spans 18 amino acids. Germline values: CDR1 LNHDA, CDR2 SQIVND (reference sequence). V lost 5 bases to trimming and J lost 8 bases; unmatched junction nucleotides: 21. The CDR3 spells CASSSPRWTSTPSDEQFF. DNA for the CDR3: TGTGCCAGTAGTTCCCCCCGGTGGACTAGTACCCCATCCGATGAGCAGTTCTTC.

The CDR3 DNA follows: TGTGCCAGCAGTTTGGGTCACAGATTCACTGAAGCTTTCTTT. Translated, it gives CASSLGHRFTEAFF. This chain uses TRBV28 with TRBJ1-1, with D hard to call. Between the trimmed V and J ends, which lost 3 bases and 4 bases, there was a span of 12 bases. Germline loops: CDR1 MDHEN, CDR2 SYDVKM. CDR3 length: 14 residues.

V is TRBV28 and J is TRBJ2-5; 7 bases are a match to TRBD1. CDR3 length equals 14 residues. J was trimmed by 5 bases and V by 4 bases; bases with no gene match: 7. Germline V gene lookup returns CDR1 MDHEN and CDR2 SYDVKM. This chain's CDR3 is CASSSGQAVETQYF. The CDR3 nucleotides are TGTGCCAGCAGTTCTGGACAGGCGGTGGAGACCCAGTACTTC.

This chain links TRBV7-6 with TRBJ2-2, with TRBD1 as a possible D gene (6 bases). From germline, CDR1 is SGHVS and CDR2 FNYEAQ. V lost 5 bases, J lost 2 bases, and 9 bases lay in between. The CDR3 is 14 residues long. CDR3 residues: CASSRDINTGELFF. The CDR3 coding sequence is TGTGCCAGCAGCCGGGACATCAACACCGGGGAGCTGTTTTTT.

V usage is TRBV7-9 and J usage is TRBJ2-2, with a tentative D call TRBD2 (6 bases). Trimming pared 1 base from V and 6 bases from J, leaving 12 bases between. Germline lookup yields CDR1 SEHNR and CDR2 FQNEAQ (reference sequence). The CDR3 sequence is 15 residues long. DNA for the CDR3: TGTGCCAGCAGCTTAGGACGGGAGTGGGCCGGGGAGCTGTTTTTT. Translating it yields CASSLGREWAGELFF. Looking up the rest from reference TRBV7-9 and TRBJ2-2 gives the full variable domain: DTGVSQNPRHKITKRGQNVTFRCDPISEHNRLYWYRQTLGQGPEFLTYFQNEAQLEKSRLLSDRFSAERPKGSFSTLEIQRTEQGDSAMYLCASSLGREWAGELFFGEGSRLTVL.

The chain's CDR3 is CASSLVLVAGAYNEQFF. Written as DNA, the CDR3 is TGTGCCAGCAGCTTAGTGTTGGTAGCGGGAGCCTACAATGAGCAGTTCTTC. The rearrangement joins TRBV11-3 to TRBJ2-1; 9 bases fit TRBD2. The germline gives CDR1 SGHNT, CDR2 YENEEA. This CDR3 comprises 17 residues. V was pared by 1 base and J by 2 bases, with 6 bases of the junction left unmatched.

As to this clone: Distinct nucleotide sequences in the sample also encode this CDR3. The chain is built from TRBV28 and TRBJ2-5; 13 bases fit TRBD2. The germline V gene encodes CDR1 MDHEN and CDR2 SYDVKM. The CDR3 is made up of 17 amino acids. V lost 3 bases, J lost 2 bases, and 6 bases stayed unmatched. The CDR3 protein is CASSFLGLAGLQETQYF. The CDR3 DNA reads as TGTGCCAGCAGTTTTCTGGGACTAGCGGGACTTCAAGAGACCCAGTACTTC.

V and J are TRBV27 and TRBJ2-3; a possible D gene is TRBD2 (6 bases). The CDR3 sequence is 15 residues long. V was pared by 6 bases and J by 0 bases, with 13 bases between. Germline V gene lookup returns CDR1 MNHEY and CDR2 SMNVEV (reference sequence). The CDR3 sequence: CASRLKGTSTDTQYF. The DNA of the CDR3 is TGTGCCAGCAGGCTGAAAGGGACTAGCACAGATACGCAGTATTTT.

This chain connects TRBV11-3 to TRBJ1-1; TRBD1 matches 7 bases. Germline V gives CDR1 SGHNT, CDR2 YENEEA. The CDR3 spans 15 residues. The trim removed 5 bases at V and 7 bases at J, leaving 13 bases unmatched. Here the CDR3 DNA reads TGTGCCAGCAGCCGCCGCCGGGACAGCCCAAATGAAGCTTTCTTT. This translates into CASSRRRDSPNEAFF.

The chain is built from TRBV2 and TRBJ1-3; D gene unclear. From germline, CDR1 is SNHLY and CDR2 FYNNEI. The CDR3 spans 14 residues. Trimming pared 7 bases from V and 0 bases from J, leaving 10 bases between. The CDR3 loop reads CASTARLSGNTIYF. DNA of the CDR3: TGTGCCAGCACGGCCCGACTCTCTGGAAACACCATATATTTT.

CDR3: CSVEGLAGETQYF. CDR3 nucleotides: TGCAGCGTTGAAGGACTAGCGGGAGAGACCCAGTACTTC. This chain connects TRBV29-1 to TRBJ2-5; TRBD2 agrees at 10 bases. V dropped 1 base and J dropped 4; count of bases not matched to a gene: 0. CDR1 is SQVTM and CDR2 is ANQGSEA in the germline V gene. There are 13 residues in the CDR3.

V gene TRBV27 combines with J gene TRBJ2-7; D may be TRBD1 (6 bases). Trimming took off 0 bases at V and 6 bases at J, with 15 bases between the two ends. The CDR3 extends over 15 amino acids. The germline V gene has CDR1 MNHEY and CDR2 SMNVEV (reference sequence). The CDR3 DNA reads as TGTGCCAGCAGTTTATCACCGAGGGGGTCGGGCGAGCAGTACTTC. Encoded protein: CASSLSPRGSGEQYF.

This chain links TRBV7-3 with TRBJ2-1; no clear D gene. This CDR3 is 15 amino acids long. V was pared by 4 bases and J by 4 bases, with 14 bases between. Germline values: CDR1 SGHTA, CDR2 FQGTGA. The CDR3 sequence is CASSSELSPYNEQFF. The CDR3 coding sequence is TGTGCCAGCAGCTCCGAGTTGTCCCCTTACAATGAGCAGTTCTTC.

The rearrangement joins TRBV27 to TRBJ2-1; TRBD2 matches at 14 bases. Germline V lookup: CDR1 MNHEY, CDR2 SMNVEV (reference sequence). This CDR3 has 18 amino acids. With 5 bases clipped from V and 0 bases from J, the junction kept 6 bases outside the gene matches. For the CDR3, the DNA is TGTGCCAGCAGTACCGGGACTAGCGGGAGTTACTCCTACAATGAGCAGTTCTTC. Amino acid sequence: CASSTGTSGSYSYNEQFF.

This chain uses TRBV9 with TRBJ2-2, with D perhaps TRBD2 (6 bases). V gave up 2 bases and J gave up 5 bases, with 13 bases separating them. The CDR3 is 15 residues long. Germline values: CDR1 SGDLS, CDR2 YYNGEE. The CDR3 protein is CASSVGGKGTGELFF. CDR3 DNA sequence: TGTGCCAGCAGCGTTGGCGGGAAGGGAACCGGGGAGCTGTTTTTT. The full variable domain, its missing parts supplied by reference TRBV9 and TRBJ2-2, is DSGVTQTPKHLITATGQRVTLRCSPRSGDLSVYWYQQSLDQGLQFLIQYYNGEERAKGNILERFSAQQFPDLHSELNLSSLELGDSALYFCASSVGGKGTGELFFGEGSRLTVL.

V and J are TRBV12-3 or TRBV12-4 and TRBJ1-5; D is uncertain. The CDR3 has 13 amino acids. With 3 bases removed from V and 7 bases from J, the gap between germline ends came to 10 bases. CDR3 bases: TGTGCCAGCAGTTTGGGCCGGGAACAGCCCCAGCATTTT. Protein: CASSLGREQPQHF.

V usage is TRBV6-5 and J usage is TRBJ2-7; 7 bases align to TRBD1. The CDR3 extends over 15 amino acids. V was clipped by 6 bases and J by 0 bases; unmatched bases: 8. The germline CDR1 and CDR2 sequences are MNHEY and SVGAGI. The CDR3 loop is CASRVSGQSSYEQYF. For the CDR3, the DNA is TGTGCCAGCAGAGTATCGGGACAGAGCTCCTACGAGCAGTACTTC.

The chain combines TRBV5-1 with TRBJ2-1; 8 nucleotides line up with TRBD2. The germline V gene has CDR1 SGHRS and CDR2 YFSETQ. CDR3 length equals 15 residues. J gave up 6 bases and V 0 bases, and 5 bases lay outside the gene matches. This CDR3 reads CASSLGAGGRNEQFF. As DNA, the CDR3 is TGCGCCAGCAGCTTGGGGGCGGGAGGTCGCAATGAGCAGTTCTTC. Full variable domain (outside the CDR3, taken from reference TRBV5-1 and TRBJ2-1): KAGVTQTPRYLIKTRGQQVTLSCSPISGHRSVSWYQQTPGQGLQFLFEYFSETQRNKGNFPGRFSGRQFSNSRSEMNVSTLELGDSALYLCASSLGAGGRNEQFFGPGTRLTVL.

The J gene is TRBJ2-2, the V gene TRBV21-1; no check of the table's D call, TRBD1, against the DNA was made. TRBV21-1 is a pseudogene segment. The CDR3 extends over 18 amino acids. Here the CDR3 reads CASSKARLPGQITGELFF. Here the CDR3 DNA reads TGTGCCAGCAGCAAAGCCCGCCTCCCGGGACAGATCACCGGGGAGCTGTTTTTT.